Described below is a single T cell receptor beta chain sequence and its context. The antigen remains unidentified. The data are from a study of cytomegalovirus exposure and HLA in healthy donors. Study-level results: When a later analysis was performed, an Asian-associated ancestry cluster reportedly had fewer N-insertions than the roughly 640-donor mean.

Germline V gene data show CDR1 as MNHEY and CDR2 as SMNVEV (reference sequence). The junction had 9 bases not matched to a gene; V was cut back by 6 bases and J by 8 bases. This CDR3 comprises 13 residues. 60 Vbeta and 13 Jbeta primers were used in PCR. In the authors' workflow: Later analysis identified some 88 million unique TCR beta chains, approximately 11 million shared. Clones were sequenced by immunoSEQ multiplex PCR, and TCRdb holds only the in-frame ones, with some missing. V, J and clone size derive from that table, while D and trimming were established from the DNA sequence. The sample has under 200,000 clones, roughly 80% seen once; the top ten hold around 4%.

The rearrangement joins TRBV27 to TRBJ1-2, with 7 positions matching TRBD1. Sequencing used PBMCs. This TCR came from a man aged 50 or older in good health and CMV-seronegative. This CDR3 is CASSLDRRLGYTF. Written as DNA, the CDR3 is TGTGCCAGCAGCTTGGACAGGAGGTTAGGCTACACCTTC.